This T cell receptor (beta chain) came from a study of blood T cell repertoires in COVID-19. For the study at large: Sources were T cells, B-cell-depleted T cells, or PBMCs; the material itself was cDNA or gDNA.

The germline gives CDR1 PRHDT, CDR2 FYEKMQ (reference sequence). Trimming shortened V by 5 bases and J by 0 bases, and 19 bases separated the two germline ends. The CDR3 contains 18 residues. Assay: immunoSEQ multiplex PCR; the TCRdb copy retains only in-frame clones and omits some. The data contain a few hundred thousand clones, roughly 84% of them singletons. This clonotype was obtained from a human donor with COVID-19, enrolled during active disease. The donor label of this sample is uncertain. Sequencing used peripheral blood. The rearrangement joins TRBV13 to TRBJ2-2; D is possibly TRBD2 (6 bases). The CDR3 here is CASSNTGLRTANTGELFF. CDR3 coding DNA: TGTGCCAGCAGCAATACGGGACTCCGGACTGCGAACACCGGGGAGCTGTTTTTT.